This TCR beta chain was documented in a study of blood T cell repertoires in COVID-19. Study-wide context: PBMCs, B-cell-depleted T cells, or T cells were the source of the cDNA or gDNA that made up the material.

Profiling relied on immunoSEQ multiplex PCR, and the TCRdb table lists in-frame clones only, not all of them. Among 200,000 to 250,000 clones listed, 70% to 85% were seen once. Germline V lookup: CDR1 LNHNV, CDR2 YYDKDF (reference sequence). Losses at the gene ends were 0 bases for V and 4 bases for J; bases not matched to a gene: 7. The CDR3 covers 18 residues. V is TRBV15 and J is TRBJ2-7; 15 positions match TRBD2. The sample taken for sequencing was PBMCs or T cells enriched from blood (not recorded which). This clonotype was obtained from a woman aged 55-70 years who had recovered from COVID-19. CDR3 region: CATSRDPGLAGGGYEQYF. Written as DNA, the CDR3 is TGTGCCACCAGCAGAGATCCCGGACTAGCGGGAGGGGGATACGAGCAGTACTTC. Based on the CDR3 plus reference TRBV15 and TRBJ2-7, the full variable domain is DAMVIQNPRYQVTQFGKPVTLSCSQTLNHNVMYWYQQKSSQAPKLLFHYYDKDFNNEADTPDNFQSRRPNTSFCFLDIRSPGLGDTAMYLCATSRDPGLAGGGYEQYFGPGTRLTVT.